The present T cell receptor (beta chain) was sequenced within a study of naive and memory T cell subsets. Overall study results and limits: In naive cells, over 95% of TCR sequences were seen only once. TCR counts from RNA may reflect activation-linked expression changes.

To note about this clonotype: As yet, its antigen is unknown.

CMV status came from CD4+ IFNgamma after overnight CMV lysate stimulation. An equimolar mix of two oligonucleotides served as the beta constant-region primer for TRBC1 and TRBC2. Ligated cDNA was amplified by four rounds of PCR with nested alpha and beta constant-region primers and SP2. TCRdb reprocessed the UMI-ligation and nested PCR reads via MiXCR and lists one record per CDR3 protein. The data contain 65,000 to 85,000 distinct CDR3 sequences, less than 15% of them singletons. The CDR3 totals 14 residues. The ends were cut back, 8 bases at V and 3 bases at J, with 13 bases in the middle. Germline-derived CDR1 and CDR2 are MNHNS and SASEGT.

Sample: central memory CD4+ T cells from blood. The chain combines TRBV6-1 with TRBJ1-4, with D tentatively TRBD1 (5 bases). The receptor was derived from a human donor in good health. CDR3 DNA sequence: TGTGCCAGCGCAATGGGGCAGTCTAATGAAAAACTGTTTTTT. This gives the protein CASAMGQSNEKLFF.